Listed below are T cell receptor beta chains from one sample, sequenced in a study of cytomegalovirus exposure and HLA in healthy donors. Generated by immunoSEQ multiplex PCR, the TCRdb table keeps only in-frame clones and is missing some. Among under 200,000 clones listed, approximately 71% were seen once. The material sequenced was PBMCs. These receptors all stem from a girl between 5 and 17 years old in good health and CMV-seronegative. Both conserved end residues are part of each CDR3. The D gene is left open where the match is weak. For some rows the clone size is stated as once, few or many, or as a class when expanded; others skip it.

j_call | v_call | clone_size | d_call | cdr3_nt | cdr3_aa
TRBJ1-5 | TRBV18 | few | TRBD1 | TGTGCCAGCTCACCTTTACCGACAGGGCTGGGGGATCAGCCCCAGCATTTT | CASSPLPTGLGDQPQHF
TRBJ1-1 | TRBV6-1 | - | TRBD1 | TGTGCCGGGTCACAGGGGTTGAACACTGAAGCTTTCTTT | CAGSQGLNTEAFF
TRBJ2-7 | TRBV6-1 | - | - | TGTGCCAGCAGCCTCACCGTCAGGGACGAGCAGTACTTC | CASSLTVRDEQYF
TRBJ2-7 | TRBV30 | - | - | TGTGCCTGGAGCGGGACAATGGGCTACGAGCAGTACTTC | CAWSGTMGYEQYF
TRBJ2-5 | TRBV7-6 | - | - | TGTGCCAGCAGCTTAGTTGGATCTGGGGCCTGGGACCAAGAGACCCAGTACTTC | CASSLVGSGAWDQETQYF
TRBJ1-2 | TRBV2 | - | TRBD1 | TGTGCCAGCAGGGGACAGGGAATCTATGGCTACACCTTC | CASRGQGIYGYTF
TRBJ1-2 | TRBV7-3 | - | TRBD1 | TGTGCCAGCAACAAACAGGGGAACTATGGCTACACCTTC | CASNKQGNYGYTF
TRBJ2-1 | TRBV7-9 | - | TRBD2 | TGTGCCAGCGCGGGGGTAGGGGACAATGAGCAGTTCTTC | CASAGVGDNEQFF
TRBJ1-1 | TRBV19 | - | - | TGTGCCAGTAGTACCAGGACTGAAGCTTTCTTT | CASSTRTEAFF
TRBJ1-5 | TRBV19 | once | - | TGTGCCAGTAGTGAACCGCAGGGCTATCAGCCCCAGCATTTT | CASSEPQGYQPQHF
TRBJ1-2 | TRBV6-5 | few | TRBD1 | TGTGCCAGCAGGAGGACAGGGGAATCCTATGGCTACACCTTC | CASRRTGESYGYTF
TRBJ1-2 | TRBV7-9 | - | - | TGTGCCAGCGTGGGAGGAGACTACACCTTC | CASVGGDYTF
TRBJ1-2 | TRBV29-1 | - | - | TGCAGCGTTCCCCAGAGAGGACGGGGGGATTATGGCTACACCTTC | CSVPQRGRGDYGYTF
TRBJ1-1 | TRBV2 | few | TRBD1 | TGTGCCAGCAGCGGGACAGTTCGGGGGACTGAAGCTTTCTTT | CASSGTVRGTEAFF
TRBJ2-1 | TRBV27 | - | - | TGTGCCAGGTCCGACAATGAGCAGTTCTTC | CARSDNEQFF
TRBJ2-5 | TRBV18 | few | TRBD1 | TGTGCCAGCTCACCACTTGGGACAGAAGAGACCCAGTACTTC | CASSPLGTEETQYF
TRBJ2-1 | TRBV29-1 | - | - | TGCAGCGTTGCCCCGACAGTCCTTCACTACAATGAGCAGTTCTTC | CSVAPTVLHYNEQFF
TRBJ2-7 | TRBV28 | - | TRBD2 | TGTGCCAGCAGCAACTCCGGCGGGGGCGAGCAGTACTTC | CASSNSGGGEQYF